The next 21 T cell receptor beta chains were all read from a single sample in a study of tissue T cells after allogeneic stem cell transplantation. Documented time point: mouse harvest day 7 after allogeneic transplant. The graft held 10^6 splenic CD5+ T cells and 10^7 T-cell-depleted bone marrow cells. Repertoires were generated with immunoSEQ multiplex PCR, while TCRdb's copy carries only in-frame clones and drops some. The table includes about 8,300 clones, roughly half detected once. The sample consisted of gut tissue. Receptors were obtained from a female BALB/c mouse given C57BL/6 T cells with graft-versus-host disease after an allogeneic hematopoietic cell transplant.

With regard to this clone: Gene and germline names: mouse. The read halts 1 residue ahead of the CDR3 end, with the missing end drawn from the germline J gene. J is TRBJ2-4 and V is TRBV3; a weak D match, TRBD1 (6 bases). Germline values: CDR1 SNHLY, CDR2 FYNGKV (reference sequence). The CDR3 sequence is 13 residues long. Trimming cost V 4 bases and J 4 bases, with 9 bases left between them. The CDR3 DNA, read in part, is TGTGCCAGCAGCTCAGACAGGAAAAACACCTTGTAC. This encodes CASSSDRKNTLY. In full, the CDR3 is CASSSDRKNTLYF.

With respect to this clone: Gene names and germline match the mouse. The sequenced fragment ends 1 residue before the CDR3 boundary, so the rest is inferred from the germline J gene. The V and J genes are TRBV12-1 and TRBJ2-4; D may be TRBD2 (6 bases). Trimming removed 2 bases from V and 0 bases from J, with 8 bases in between. The CDR3 runs to 14 residues. The germline V gene has CDR1 SGHSN and CDR2 HYEKVE. The CDR3 bases that were read are TGTGCCAGCTCTCGGACTGCTAGTCAAAACACCTTGTAC. Amino acids: CASSRTASQNTLY. The CDR3, in full, reads CASSRTASQNTLYF.

Regarding this clone: Gene and germline names: mouse. The CDR3 is cut off 1 residue early in the read; its end comes from the germline J gene. The V gene is TRBV24, the J gene TRBJ1-6; D gene unclear. TRBJ1-6 is an open reading frame, and its role is uncertain. Per germline, CDR1 KGHTA and CDR2 FRNEEI. V lost 3 bases to trimming and J lost 0 bases, with 6 bases between them. There are 15 residues in the CDR3. The CDR3 spells CASSLGNSYNSPLYF. The sequenced part of the CDR3 DNA is TGTGCCAGCAGTCTAGGGAATTCCTATAATTCGCCCCTCTAC.

Points on this clone: All gene names here are mouse names. The read ends 1 residue shy of where the CDR3 ends; the end is completed using the germline J gene. The chain has TRBV4 and TRBJ1-1; the match to TRBD1 covers 9 bases. From germline, CDR1 is LGHDT and CDR2 YNNKQL (reference sequence). V gave up 4 bases and J gave up 1 base; unmatched junction bases: 4. CDR3 size: 15 residues. The CDR3 sequence is CASSSLDRGNTEVFF. The CDR3 bases that were read are TGTGCCAGCAGCTCCTTGGACAGGGGGAACACAGAAGTCTTC. Drawing the rest from reference TRBV4 and TRBJ1-1, the complete variable domain is ETAVFQTPNYHVTQVGNEVSFNCKQTLGHDTMYWYKQDSKKLLKIMFSYNNKQLIVNETVPRRFSPQSSDKAHLNLRIKSVEPEDSAVYLCASSSLDRGNTEVFFGKGTRLTVV.

Worth noting for this clone: Germline and genes here are mouse. With the read ending 1 residue before the CDR3 end, the germline J gene is used to fill in that end. The chain recombines TRBV23 with TRBJ2-7; no check of the table's D call, TRBD2, against the DNA was made. This CDR3 comprises 14 residues. Per germline, CDR1 KGHTA and CDR2 FQNQQP. The covered CDR3 bases are TGCTCCAGCAGTCAATCGGCCGGGGGGGGCCAACAGTAC. Its translation: CSSSQSAGGGQQY. Given in full, the CDR3 is CSSSQSAGGGQQYF.

On this clone itself: The listed genes are named as in mouse. The missing CDR3 end, 1 residue past where the read stops, is filled in from the germline J gene. This sequence joins TRBV5 and TRBJ2-5, with D possibly TRBD2 on 5 matching bases. Trimming shortened V by 1 base and J by 0 bases, and 5 bases separated the two germline ends. This CDR3 spans 14 amino acids. Germline V gene lookup returns CDR1 LGHNA and CDR2 YNLKQL (reference sequence). CDR3 amino acids: CASSQAGNQDTQYF. The sequenced CDR3 bases are TGTGCCAGCAGCCAAGCTGGGAACCAAGACACCCAGTAC.

Points on this clone: Gene and germline names: mouse. The sequence runs out 1 residue before the end of the CDR3; the remainder is reconstructed from the germline J gene. The gene calls are TRBV4 and TRBJ1-6, with 7 nucleotides matching TRBD1. TRBJ1-6 falls under the ORF class, with uncertain function. J gave up 4 bases and V 5 bases, and 2 bases lay outside the gene matches. This CDR3 is 14 amino acids long. Germline V gene lookup returns CDR1 LGHDT and CDR2 YNNKQL (reference sequence). The CDR3 sequence: CASSRQGYNSPLYF. Partial CDR3 DNA: TGTGCCAGCAGCAGACAGGGATATAATTCGCCCCTCTAC.

To note about this clone: The gene symbols are mouse symbols. Read sequence stops 1 residue before the CDR3 end, and the germline J gene provides the missing end. This rearrangement joins TRBV16 to TRBJ1-3; D might be TRBD1 (6 bases). CDR3 size: 16 residues. The germline V gene has CDR1 SGHSA and CDR2 FRNQAP. With 0 bases removed from V and 0 bases from J, the gap between germline ends came to 9 bases. The CDR3 bases that were read are TGTGCAAGCAGCTTAGATTGGGGGCCTTCTGGAAATACGCTCTAT. Encoded protein: CASSLDWGPSGNTLY. The entire CDR3 reads CASSLDWGPSGNTLYF.

On this clone: Genes here carry mouse names. Read coverage stops 1 residue before the CDR3 terminus; the germline J gene supplies the remainder. This chain connects TRBV13-1 to TRBJ2-7; D gene ambiguous. Germline CDR1 and CDR2: NSHNY and SYGAGN. Trimming pared 2 bases from V and 3 bases from J, leaving 3 bases between. This CDR3 spans 11 amino acids. CDR3 loop: CASSENYEQYF. Incomplete CDR3 DNA: TGTGCCAGCAGTGAGAACTATGAACAGTAC.

In the case of this clone: The genes and germline here are from mouse. The CDR3 end is not reached by the read, which stops 1 residue before it; the germline J gene fills it in. The rearrangement joins TRBV23 to TRBJ2-3; TRBD2, the D gene given by the table, was not confirmed from the DNA. Germline lookup yields CDR1 KGHTA and CDR2 FQNQQP. This CDR3 contains 14 residues. Here the CDR3 reads CSSSQLGGAETLYF. The DNA read from the CDR3 is TGCTCCAGCAGTCAACTGGGGGGTGCAGAAACGCTGTAT.

Points on this clone: The listed genes are named as in mouse. The CDR3 goes on 1 residue after the read ends, and that part is filled in from the germline J gene. This chain connects TRBV31 to TRBJ2-1; TRBD2 agrees at 10 bases. The CDR3 consists of 15 residues. The germline CDR1 and CDR2 sequences are GKSSPN and SITVG. V lost 0 bases, J lost 7 bases, and 6 bases stayed unmatched. The covered CDR3 bases are TGTGCCTGGAGTCTAGTCTGGGGGGGCCGAGCTGAGCAGTTC. As protein: CAWSLVWGGRAEQF. The full CDR3 reads CAWSLVWGGRAEQFF.

Points on this clone: Germline and genes: mouse. The missing CDR3 end, 1 residue past where the read stops, is filled in from the germline J gene. This rearrangement joins TRBV3 to TRBJ1-2; D is perhaps TRBD1 (5 bases). Germline lookup yields CDR1 SNHLY and CDR2 FYNGKV (reference sequence). CDR3 size: 13 residues. V was cut by 2 bases and J by 2 bases, with 6 bases left in between. Partial CDR3 DNA: TGTGCCAGCAGCTTACGGGGGAACTCCGACTACACC. Translating it yields CASSLRGNSDYT. The whole CDR3 region reads CASSLRGNSDYTF.

About this clone: The gene symbols are mouse symbols. The read terminates 1 residue ahead of where the CDR3 ends, so the germline J gene completes it. The gene calls are TRBV26 and TRBJ2-3, with TRBD1 matching over 8 bases. This CDR3 spans 12 amino acids. The J segment lost 6 bases and the V segment lost 7 bases, leaving 3 bases of the junction unmatched. Germline V gene data show CDR1 as KGHPV and CDR2 as FQNQEV (reference sequence). The CDR3 bases that were read are TGTGCCAGCATCAGACAGGGGGAAACGCTGTAT. Its translation is CASIRQGETLY. The entire CDR3 protein is CASIRQGETLYF.

Comments on this clone: Gene names refer to mouse genes. Read coverage stops 1 residue before the CDR3 terminus; the germline J gene supplies the remainder. The V and J genes are TRBV12-1 and TRBJ2-7; 10 bases agree with TRBD2. The CDR3 consists of 13 residues. V was clipped by 1 base and J by 4 bases; unmatched bases: 0. Germline V CDR1 and CDR2: SGHSN, HYEKVE. The CDR3 sequence: CASSLDWGYEQYF. The sequenced part of the CDR3 DNA is TGTGCCAGCTCTCTGGACTGGGGGTATGAACAGTAC.

This clone was detected a few times. Gene names are mouse gene names. From the germline J gene comes the end of the CDR3, since the read stops 1 residue before it. The chain carries TRBV13-3 and TRBJ2-2; possibly TRBD2 for D (7 bases). CDR3 length: 15 residues. Looked up from germline, CDR1 is NNHDY and CDR2 is SYVADS. With 0 bases removed from V and 3 bases from J, the gap between germline ends came to 9 bases. The CDR3 bases that were read are TGTGCCAGCAGTGATGGGGGGGCTCACACCGGGCAGCTCTAC. This encodes CASSDGGAHTGQLY. The whole CDR3 protein is CASSDGGAHTGQLYF.

This clone was found a few times. The gene names here belong to mouse. The read ends 1 residue before the CDR3 terminus; that terminus is restored from the germline J gene. The V and J genes are TRBV16 and TRBJ2-5, with D tentatively TRBD1 or TRBD2 (6 bases each). Germline V gives CDR1 SGHSA, CDR2 FRNQAP. The CDR3 contains 14 residues. Trimming pared 1 base from V and 3 bases from J, leaving 8 bases between. The CDR3 bases that were read are TGTGCAAGCAGCTTAGCGGGGGCTCAAGACACCCAGTAC. Translated, it gives CASSLAGAQDTQY. The complete CDR3 sequence is CASSLAGAQDTQYF. The full variable domain, completed using reference TRBV16 and TRBJ2-5, is NAGVIQTPRHKVTGKGQEATLWCEPISGHSAVFWYRQTIVQGLEFLTYFRNQAPIDDSGMPKERFSAQMPNQSHSTLKIQSTQPQDSAVYLCASSLAGAQDTQYFGPGTRLLVL.

A word on this clone: Gene and germline names: mouse. The read gets to within 1 residue of the CDR3 end, and the germline J gene fills in the rest. The chain is built from TRBV13-2 and TRBJ1-3, with D possibly matching TRBD1 (6 bases). The CDR3 sequence is 15 residues long. V was clipped by 4 bases and J by 0 bases, with 11 bases between them. Germline V lookup: CDR1 NNHNN, CDR2 SYGAGS (reference sequence). CDR3 sequence reads: CASGPGHHSGNTLYF. The sequenced CDR3 bases are TGTGCCAGCGGTCCGGGACACCATTCTGGAAATACGCTCTAT.

This clone ranks as medium-sized (0.01 to 0.1%). Mouse gene names and germline throughout. The read terminates 1 residue before the CDR3 end, so the remaining end is supplied by the germline J gene. The rearrangement links TRBV23 to TRBJ2-1; TRBD1 is the table's D call and was not checked against the DNA. Per the germline V gene, CDR1 is KGHTA and CDR2 is FQNQQP. CDR3 size: 14 residues. The CDR3 sequence is CSSSQEGNYAEQFF. CDR3 DNA (partial): TGCTCCAGCAGTCAAGAGGGGAACTATGCTGAGCAGTTC.

In regard to this clone: Gene names are the mouse ones. Read data end 1 residue before the CDR3 end; the end is taken from the germline J gene. The chain carries TRBV5 and TRBJ2-7; TRBD2 aligns across 9 bases. CDR3 length: 14 amino acids. Germline lookup yields CDR1 LGHNA and CDR2 YNLKQL (reference sequence). V dropped 0 bases and J dropped 4; count of bases not matched to a gene: 1. This CDR3 is CASSQEDWGYEQYF. The CDR3 DNA, read in part, is TGTGCCAGCAGCCAAGAAGACTGGGGGTATGAACAGTAC.

This clone was counted between two and nine times. Gene names refer to mouse genes. The read gets to within 1 residue of the CDR3 end, and the germline J gene fills in the rest. The chain has TRBV3 and TRBJ1-1, with 8 bases aligning to TRBD1. Germline V gene lookup returns CDR1 SNHLY and CDR2 FYNGKV (reference sequence). The CDR3 totals 14 residues. V shed 8 bases, J shed 3 bases, and the junction held 8 bases outside the gene matches. The CDR3 region is CASPKVDRDTEVFF. CDR3 bases read: TGTGCCAGCCCTAAGGTGGACAGGGACACAGAAGTCTTC.

On this clone: Any gene name here is a mouse gene name. The read is 1 residue too short to cover the CDR3 end, so that end is filled in from the germline J gene. The identical CDR3 is also encoded by other nucleotide sequences in the sample. V usage is TRBV26 and J usage is TRBJ1-3, with unresolved D. This CDR3 comprises 14 residues. The ends were cut back, 2 bases at V and 0 bases at J, with 5 bases in the middle. Germline CDR1 KGHPV, CDR2 FQNQEV (reference sequence). This CDR3 is CASSLGNSGNTLYF. The sequenced CDR3 bases are TGTGCCAGCAGTCTGGGAAATTCTGGAAATACGCTCTAT. The full variable domain, in which reference TRBV26 and TRBJ1-3 provide the parts outside the CDR3, is NSKVIQTPRYLVKGQGQKAKMRCIPEKGHPVVFWYQQNKNNEFKFLINFQNQEVLQQIDMTEKRFSAECPSNSPCSLEIQSSEAGDSALYLCASSLGNSGNTLYFGEGSRLIVV.